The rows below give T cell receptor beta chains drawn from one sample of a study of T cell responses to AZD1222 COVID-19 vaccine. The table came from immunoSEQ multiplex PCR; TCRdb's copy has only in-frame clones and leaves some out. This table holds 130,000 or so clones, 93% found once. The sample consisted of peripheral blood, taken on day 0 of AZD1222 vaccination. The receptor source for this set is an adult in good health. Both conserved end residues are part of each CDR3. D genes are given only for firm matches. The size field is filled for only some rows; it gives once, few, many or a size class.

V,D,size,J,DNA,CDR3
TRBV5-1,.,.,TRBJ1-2,TGCGCCAGCAGCTTGGTAATTAGCTCCCAAGGACGCTACACCTTC,CASSLVISSQGRYTF
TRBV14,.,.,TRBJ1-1,TGTGCCAGCAGCCGAGGTCTGAACACTGAAGCTTTCTTT,CASSRGLNTEAFF
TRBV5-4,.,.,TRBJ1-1,TGTGCCAGCAGCTTGGGTGGGGACACTGAAGCTTTCTTT,CASSLGGDTEAFF
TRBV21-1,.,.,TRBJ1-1,TGTGCCAGCAGAGATATAGGGACAGTAATGGAAAACACTGAAGCTTTCTTT,CASRDIGTVMENTEAFF
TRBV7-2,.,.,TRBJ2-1,TGTGCCAGCAGCCTAGGGGGGTACGATGAGCAGTTCTTC,CASSLGGYDEQFF
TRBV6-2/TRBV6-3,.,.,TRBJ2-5,TGTGCCAGCAGTACCTTACAAGAGACCCAGTACTTC,CASSTLQETQYF
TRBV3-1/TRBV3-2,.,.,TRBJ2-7,TGTGCCAGCAGCCGCATGACAGTTTCTAACGAGCAGTACTTC,CASSRMTVSNEQYF
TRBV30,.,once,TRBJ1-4,TGTGCCTGGAGTGCGTCGCGGGGTTCGGGTGAAAAACTGTTTTTT,CAWSASRGSGEKLFF
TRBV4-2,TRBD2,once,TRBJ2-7,TGTGCCAGCAGCCAAGATTGGTTCCGCGCGGGAGACCCCTACGAGCAGTACTTC,CASSQDWFRAGDPYEQYF
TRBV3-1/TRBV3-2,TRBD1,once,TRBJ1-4,TGTGCCAGCAGCCAATTTCAGGGGGTCGATGAAAAACTGTTTTTT,CASSQFQGVDEKLFF
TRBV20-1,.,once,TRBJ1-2,TGCAGTGCTAGTAGTGGGGTCTATGGCTACACCTTC,CSASSGVYGYTF
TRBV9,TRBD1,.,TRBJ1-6,TGTGCCAGCAGCCCCGGACAGGGGTTTTCACCCCTCCACTTT,CASSPGQGFSPLHF
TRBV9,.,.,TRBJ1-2,TGTGCCAGCAGCCCAGTGGTTAACTATGGCTACACCTTC,CASSPVVNYGYTF
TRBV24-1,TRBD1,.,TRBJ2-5,TGTGCCACCAGTGACCCGGACAGGTACCAAGAGACCCAGTACTTC,CATSDPDRYQETQYF
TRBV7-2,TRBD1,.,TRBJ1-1,TGTGCCAGCAGCTTCAGGGGGCGGACTGAAGCTTTCTTT,CASSFRGRTEAFF